These T cell receptor beta chains were read from a single sample in a study of CD8 T cells in ankylosing spondylitis. TCRdb reanalysed the 5' RACE reads using MiXCR and keeps one entry per CDR3 protein. The table lists roughly 190,000 distinct CDR3 sequences, over 10% of them singletons, with 15% to 20% in the top ten. The source material was blood, either unsorted or a sorted T cell fraction (not recorded which). The receptors were gathered from a male donor with ankylosing spondylitis or in good health (not recorded which). Both conserved end residues are part of each CDR3. A D gene is named only where the DNA matches it firmly. Size values are once, few and many counts, or a class for expanded clones, and some rows have none.

j_call d_call clone_size v_call cdr3_nt cdr3_aa
TRBJ2-2 TRBD2 - TRBV5-1 TGCGCCAGCAGCTCTAGTGGGACTAGCGGCGCCGGGGAGCTGTTTTTT CASSSSGTSGAGELFF
TRBJ2-7 - few TRBV9 TGTGCCAGCAGCGAGGCAGGTTATCCCTACGAGCAGTACTTC CASSEAGYPYEQYF
TRBJ1-1 - - TRBV6-1 TGTGCCAGCAGTGAAGCAGGGGCTGAAGCTTTCTTT CASSEAGAEAFF
TRBJ2-1 - few TRBV7-9 TGTGCCAGCAGCTTTGTTAATGAGCAGTTCTTC CASSFVNEQFF
TRBJ2-5 - many TRBV12-3/TRBV12-4 TGTGCCAGCAGTCCCCCCATGGGAGAGACCCAGTACTTC CASSPPMGETQYF
TRBJ2-3 TRBD2 once TRBV7-9 TGTGCCAGCAGCCTACTGGGGCACGGGGGGGAAATGGATACGCAGTATTTT CASSLLGHGGEMDTQYF
TRBJ2-1 - - TRBV7-8 TGTGCCAGCAGCCCTTCGACTACCGTGGATGACAATGAGCAGTTCTTC CASSPSTTVDDNEQFF
TRBJ2-2 - few TRBV20-1 TGCAGTGCTTACCTCCCCGGGGAGCTGTTTTTT CSAYLPGELFF
TRBJ2-7 - many TRBV11-2 TGTGCCAGCAACCCCCCCAAACGTCGCCGGGGGACCTACGAGCAGTACTTC CASNPPKRRRGTYEQYF
TRBJ2-1 - many TRBV29-1 TGCAGCGTTGAGAGCGGAGATAACAATGAGCAGTTCTTC CSVESGDNNEQFF
TRBJ1-5 - few TRBV30 TGTGCCTGGAGTAAGGGGGTTGATAGCAATCAGCCCCAGCATTTT CAWSKGVDSNQPQHF
TRBJ2-7 - - TRBV10-3 TGTGCCATCAGTGAGTATACAGTCGTTGCCTACGAGCAGTACTTC CAISEYTVVAYEQYF
TRBJ1-2 - few TRBV11-2 TGTGCCAGCAGCTTAGGGGTCGACAGACCTAACTATGGCTACACCTTC CASSLGVDRPNYGYTF
TRBJ1-2 - - TRBV5-1 TGCGCCAGCAGGGCGGAGGACTACTATGGCTACACCTTC CASRAEDYYGYTF
TRBJ1-1 - - TRBV12-3/TRBV12-4 TGTGCCAGCAACTACCCCGGGGGGCCTGAAGCTTTCTTT CASNYPGGPEAFF
TRBJ2-1 TRBD1 few TRBV10-1 TGCGCCAGCAGTCAGGGGGCCGACTACAATGAGCAGTTCTTC CASSQGADYNEQFF
TRBJ2-1 - - TRBV13 TGTGCCAGCAGCTTAGAGGTGGCTGAGCAGTTCTTC CASSLEVAEQFF
TRBJ2-7 - few TRBV6-1 TGTGCCAGCAGCATCAAGCGGCAGGGGAGCTACGAGCAGTACTTC CASSIKRQGSYEQYF
TRBJ2-7 - - TRBV25-1 TGTGCCAGCAGTGACTTATTTTACGAGCAGTACTTC CASSDLFYEQYF
TRBJ2-7 TRBD2 - TRBV20-1 TGCAGTGCTAGTGGGCTAAGGGAGGGGTCCTACGAGCAGTACTTC CSASGLREGSYEQYF
TRBJ1-1 - many TRBV27 TGTGCCAGCACCGGGGGGGGAAACACTGAAGCTTTCTTT CASTGGGNTEAFF
TRBJ2-1 TRBD2 few TRBV19 TGTGCCACCACCCTGCTAGCGGGGGGTATCAATGAGCAGTTCTTC CATTLLAGGINEQFF
TRBJ2-5 TRBD2 few TRBV4-2 TGTGCCAGCAGCCAAGTTCGCGGGGGATCACAAGAGACCCAGTACTTC CASSQVRGGSQETQYF
TRBJ2-3 - many TRBV20-1 TGCAGTGCTCCCCCGACTGGGCCTAGCACAGATACGCAGTATTTT CSAPPTGPSTDTQYF
TRBJ2-7 TRBD1 few TRBV5-1 TGCGCCAGCAGCCAGGAGGGGCAGGGGGCAGACGAGCAGTACTTC CASSQEGQGADEQYF
TRBJ2-3 - few TRBV11-2 TGTGCCAGCAGCCCAAAGGGAATGTACCCCCTGGATACGCAGTATTTT CASSPKGMYPLDTQYF
TRBJ1-1 - - TRBV6-5 TGTGCCAGCAGTCCCTCGGGTCTCACTGAAGCTTTCTTT CASSPSGLTEAFF
TRBJ1-5 TRBD1 few TRBV20-1 TGCAGTGCTCGACAGGGAGATCAGCCCCAGCATTTT CSARQGDQPQHF
TRBJ2-1 - few TRBV15 TGTGCCACCAGCAGAGATCTGTTCCGAGGCTTTGAGCAGTTCTTC CATSRDLFRGFEQFF
TRBJ1-1 - many TRBV20-1 TGCAGTGCTAGAGGCGGGAGGTACACTGAAGCTTTCTTT CSARGGRYTEAFF
TRBJ2-1 - many TRBV4-1 TGCGCCAGCAGCCATGGCAATGAGCAGTTCTTC CASSHGNEQFF
TRBJ1-1 - - TRBV12-3/TRBV12-4 TGTGCCAGCAGCCAACGACAGTTCACTGAAGCTTTCTTT CASSQRQFTEAFF
TRBJ2-7 - few TRBV7-9 TGTGCCAGCAGCACACAGAGGTCCTACGAGCAGTACTTC CASSTQRSYEQYF
TRBJ2-1 - - TRBV12-3/TRBV12-4 TGTGCCAGCACCCAGGGGGCGGGAGCATACAATGAGCAGTTCTTC CASTQGAGAYNEQFF